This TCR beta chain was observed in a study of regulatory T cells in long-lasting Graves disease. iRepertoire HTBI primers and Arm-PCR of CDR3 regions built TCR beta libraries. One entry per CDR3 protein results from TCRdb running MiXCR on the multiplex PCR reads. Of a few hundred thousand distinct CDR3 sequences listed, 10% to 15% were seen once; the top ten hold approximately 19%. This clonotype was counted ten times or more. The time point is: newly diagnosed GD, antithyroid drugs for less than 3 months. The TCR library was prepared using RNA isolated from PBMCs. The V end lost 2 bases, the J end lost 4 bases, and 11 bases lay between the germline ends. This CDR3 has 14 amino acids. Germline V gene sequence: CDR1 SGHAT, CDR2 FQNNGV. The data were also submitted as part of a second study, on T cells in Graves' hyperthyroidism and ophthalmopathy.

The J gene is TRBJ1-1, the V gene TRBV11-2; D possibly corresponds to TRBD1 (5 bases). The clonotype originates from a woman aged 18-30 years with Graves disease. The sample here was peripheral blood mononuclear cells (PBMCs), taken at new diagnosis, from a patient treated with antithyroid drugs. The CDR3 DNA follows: TGTGCCAGCAGCTTAATGCAGGGTTTCACTGAAGCTTTCTTT. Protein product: CASSLMQGFTEAFF.